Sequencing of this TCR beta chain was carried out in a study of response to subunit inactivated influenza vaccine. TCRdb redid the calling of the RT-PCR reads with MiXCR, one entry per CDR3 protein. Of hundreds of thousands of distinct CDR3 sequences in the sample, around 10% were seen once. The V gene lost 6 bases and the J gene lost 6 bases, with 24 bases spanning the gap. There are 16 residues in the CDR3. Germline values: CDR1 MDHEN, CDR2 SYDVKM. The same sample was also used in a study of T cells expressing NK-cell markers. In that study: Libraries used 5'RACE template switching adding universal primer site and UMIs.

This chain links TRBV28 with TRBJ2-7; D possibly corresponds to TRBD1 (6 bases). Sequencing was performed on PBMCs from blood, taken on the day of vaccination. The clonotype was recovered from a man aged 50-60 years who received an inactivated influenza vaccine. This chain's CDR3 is CASSPIDRTQRGEQYF. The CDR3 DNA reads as TGTGCCAGCAGCCCTATAGACAGGACCCAGAGGGGCGAGCAGTACTTC.